Listed below are T cell receptor beta chains from one sample, sequenced in a study of identical twins. A single record per CDR3 protein comes from TCRdb applying MiXCR to the 5' RACE reads. The sample shows roughly 250,000 distinct CDR3 sequences, about 7% of them seen only once. These data were likewise used in another study, on yellow fever vaccine responses in identical twins.

Sequences were obtained from memory (CD45RO+) T cells sorted from blood. The receptors were gathered from a woman aged 18-30 years in good health. Both conserved end residues are part of each CDR3.

j_call | v_call | cdr3_aa
TRBJ1-1 | TRBV28 | CASLYSLGETEAFF
TRBJ2-3 | TRBV20-1 | CSARGVSSTDTQYF
TRBJ2-7 | TRBV6-2/TRBV6-3 | CASSPTQRGGLVPRTPVYEQYF
TRBJ2-1 | TRBV6-5 | CASSTQRGINNEQFF
TRBJ2-1 | TRBV7-8 | CASSSLRYNEQFF
TRBJ2-1 | TRBV2 | CASSLKVAGGKDNEQFF
TRBJ2-5 | TRBV7-2 | CASSLELLRETQYF
TRBJ1-3 | TRBV11-2 | CASSPMGGISGNTIYF
TRBJ2-5 | TRBV7-2 | CASSPRGIAGLETQYF
TRBJ2-7 | TRBV9 | CASSVDAGYEQYF
TRBJ1-4 | TRBV28 | CASWDRTNEKLFF
TRBJ2-5 | TRBV3-1 | CASSPTLAGSSETQYF
TRBJ1-6 | TRBV20-1 | CSANIQGGNSPLHF
TRBJ1-2 | TRBV20-1 | CSASDRGRDYGYTF
TRBJ2-3 | TRBV12-3/TRBV12-4 | CASSGTGEDTQYF
TRBJ2-2 | TRBV6-1 | CASSEVSGASGELFF
TRBJ2-3 | TRBV6-4 | CASSKGTAADTQYF
TRBJ1-1 | TRBV6-1 | CASKGQSKAFF
TRBJ2-5 | TRBV7-2 | CASSSRLAGWGQETQYF
TRBJ2-1 | TRBV20-1 | CSAPGTSGSDWGEQFF
TRBJ2-5 | TRBV29-1 | CSATKNSGTQETQYF
TRBJ1-2 | TRBV3-1 | CASSQDLTGAGGYTF
TRBJ2-5 | TRBV27 | CASRLGQGPWETQYF
TRBJ2-1 | TRBV2 | CAGRESSGSNEQFF
TRBJ1-5 | TRBV2 | CASSEGGNQPQHF
TRBJ1-5 | TRBV29-1 | CSVEEAGGPQHF
TRBJ2-5 | TRBV12-3/TRBV12-4 | CASSSTGPRETQYF
TRBJ2-5 | TRBV12-3/TRBV12-4 | CASRGGSQGTQYF
TRBJ1-1 | TRBV5-5 | CASSGRRGQDTEAFF
TRBJ2-7 | TRBV25-1 | CASMFASGGEQYF
TRBJ2-1 | TRBV6-2/TRBV6-3 | CASSSGTGGYNEQFF
TRBJ1-6 | TRBV6-1 | CASSRTGGYNSPLHF
TRBJ1-1 | TRBV12-3/TRBV12-4 | CASTRGAGQGNTEAFF
TRBJ1-2 | TRBV20-1 | CSAWGRDRVYGYTF
TRBJ2-5 | TRBV3-1 | CASSHVASGKETQYF
TRBJ2-5 | TRBV2 | CASGWTEALPEETQYF
TRBJ2-1 | TRBV3-1 | CASSQSSGSNEQFF
TRBJ2-1 | TRBV7-9 | CASSLGPLMDEQFF
TRBJ2-2 | TRBV27 | CASSLSRLGPWGGELFF
TRBJ1-1 | TRBV5-1 | CASSYSIGDYSEAFF
TRBJ1-6 | TRBV20-1 | CSGRDGDSPLHF
TRBJ2-2 | TRBV2 | CASREISTGELFF
TRBJ2-2 | TRBV6-1 | CASAPLVDTGELFF
TRBJ2-2 | TRBV7-8 | CASSSLFYTGELFF